What follows are 29 T cell receptor beta chains derived from one specimen sequenced in a study of T cells after yellow fever vaccination. Via MiXCR, TCRdb re-called the 5' RACE reads, giving one row per CDR3 protein. Altogether roughly 110,000 distinct CDR3 sequences are present, 7% to 8.5% being singletons, with the ten largest covering about 25%. The source was CD8+ T cells sorted from PBMCs, collected 45 days after the yellow fever booster vaccination. The receptor set was obtained from a man under 40 who received the YFV17D yellow fever vaccine.

CDR3 nucleotides: TGTGCCAGCCGGGGCCCGGAGAGAATCGAGCAGTACTTC. Its protein product is CASRGPERIEQYF. The chain combines TRBV7-9 with TRBJ2-7; the D call may be TRBD1 or TRBD2 (5 bases each). Deletions cut 8 bases from V and 6 bases from J, with 17 bases between. CDR3 length equals 13 residues. Germline-derived CDR1 and CDR2 are SEHNR and FQNEAQ (reference sequence).

The rearrangement links TRBV7-3 to TRBJ2-1; D is possibly TRBD2 (7 bases). Deletions cut 7 bases from V and 2 bases from J, with 27 bases between. CDR1 is SGHTA and CDR2 is FQGTGA in the germline V gene. The CDR3 covers 19 residues. Here the CDR3 reads CASTGDEYAGEGAYNEQFF. CDR3 sequence (DNA): TGTGCCAGCACAGGGGACGAGTATGCGGGAGAGGGAGCCTACAATGAGCAGTTCTTC.

A single count supports this clonotype. This may arise from a read error, as a much more abundant clone is one base away. The rearrangement links TRBV30 to TRBJ2-7, with D uncertain. Germline values: CDR1 GTSNPN, CDR2 SVGIG (reference sequence). The CDR3 is 12 residues long. CDR3 loop: CAWSTVNYEQCF. CDR3 DNA: TGTGCCTGGAGTACCGTGAACTACGAGCAGTGCTTC. Full variable domain (outside the CDR3, taken from reference TRBV30 and TRBJ2-7): SQTIHQWPATLVQPVGSPLSLECTVEGTSNPNLYWYRQAAGRGLQLLFYSVGIGQISSEVPQNLSASRPQDRQFILSSKKLLLSDSGFYLCAWSTVNYEQCFGPGTRLTVT.

At least ten counts were recorded for this clonotype. The chain links TRBV29-1 to TRBJ1-1; D unresolved. Germline V CDR1 and CDR2: SQVTM, ANQGSEA. Trimming shortened V by 6 bases and J by 0 bases, and 8 bases separated the two germline ends. The length of the CDR3 is 12 residues. CDR3 residues: CSVRTVNTEAFF. In DNA, the CDR3 is TGCAGCGTCCGGACGGTGAACACTGAAGCTTTCTTT.

A few counts support this clonotype. This chain uses TRBV5-4 with TRBJ2-7; 9 bases match TRBD1. The V and J ends lost 0 bases and 0 bases, in that order; junction bases with no gene match: 1. CDR1 is SGHNT, CDR2 YYREEE, per germline (reference sequence). The CDR3 runs 15 residues. CDR3 nucleotides: TGTGCCAGCAGCTTGGCGGACAGGGGCTCCTACGAGCAGTACTTC. Translation: CASSLADRGSYEQYF.

At least ten counts were recorded for this clonotype. The genes are TRBV30 and TRBJ2-1; D perhaps matches TRBD1 (6 bases). There are 13 residues in the CDR3. Between the trimmed V and J ends, which lost 0 bases and 9 bases, there was a span of 12 bases. Germline V gene sequence: CDR1 GTSNPN, CDR2 SVGIG (reference sequence). Written as DNA, the CDR3 is TGTGCCTGGAGTGTAGGGGACACGGGTGAGCAGTTCTTC. This encodes CAWSVGDTGEQFF. The whole variable domain, filled in from reference TRBV30 and TRBJ2-1, reads SQTIHQWPATLVQPVGSPLSLECTVEGTSNPNLYWYRQAAGRGLQLLFYSVGIGQISSEVPQNLSASRPQDRQFILSSKKLLLSDSGFYLCAWSVGDTGEQFFGPGTRLTVL.

This clonotype was recorded many times. The gene calls are TRBV20-1 and TRBJ2-1; D is possibly TRBD1 or TRBD2 (6 bases each). Germline assignment: CDR1 DFQATT and CDR2 SNEGSKA (reference sequence). The CDR3 totals 13 residues. Trimming took 3 bases from V and 2 from J, leaving 8 bases between them. CDR3 region: CSASGGPYNEQFF. The CDR3 DNA sequence: TGCAGTGCTAGTGGGGGGCCCTACAATGAGCAGTTCTTC.

This clonotype was counted a few times. The gene calls are TRBV10-2 and TRBJ2-2; TRBD2 aligns across 8 bases. Germline lookup yields CDR1 WSHSY and CDR2 SAAADI. There are 14 residues in the CDR3. The V and J ends lost 10 bases and 1 base, in that order; junction bases with no gene match: 5. The DNA for the CDR3 is TGCGCCACTCCGACTAGCGAGAACACCGGGGAGCTGTTTTTT. Residues: CATPTSENTGELFF.

In its sample, this clonotype was seen many times. The chain links TRBV6-5 to TRBJ2-3, with TRBD2 identical over 8 bases. The CDR3 covers 14 residues. Germline trimming cut 4 bases from V and 2 bases from J; bases unmatched to any gene: 2. The V gene's germline CDR1 is MNHEY and CDR2 SVGAGI. DNA of the CDR3: TGTGCCAGCAGTTTAGCGGGGACCACAGATACGCAGTATTTT. Translation gives CASSLAGTTDTQYF.

This clonotype is judged large. The chain has TRBV28 and TRBJ2-7; 8 bases line up with TRBD2. The CDR3 has 14 residues. Germline V lookup: CDR1 MDHEN, CDR2 SYDVKM. The V segment lost 7 bases and the J segment 3 bases; nucleotides outside the gene matches: 8. The CDR3 nucleotides are TGTGCCAGCAACCCGGGGGGGTCCGGCTACGAGCAGTACTTC. Translating it yields CASNPGGSGYEQYF.

The rearrangement uses TRBV5-4 and TRBJ2-3; 8 bases line up with TRBD1. Trimming removed 3 bases from V and 2 bases from J; junction bases left unmatched: 8. The germline V gene encodes CDR1 SGHNT and CDR2 YYREEE (reference sequence). There are 16 residues in the CDR3. Written as DNA, the CDR3 is TGTGCCAGCAGCTACTATAGGACAGGGCTCACAGATACGCAGTATTTT. Its protein is CASSYYRTGLTDTQYF.

This chain links TRBV5-1 with TRBJ2-3, with D uncertain. Germline CDR1 reads SGHRS; CDR2 reads YFSETQ. The V end lost 4 bases, the J end lost 0 bases, and 15 bases lay between the germline ends. The CDR3 has 16 amino acids. CDR3: CASSPVPQASTDTQYF. The DNA for the CDR3 is TGCGCCAGCAGCCCTGTTCCGCAGGCAAGCACAGATACGCAGTATTTT.

This clonotype was observed a few times. The chain couples TRBV5-1 to TRBJ1-1; 9 bases are shared with TRBD1. The V gene's germline CDR1 is SGHRS and CDR2 YFSETQ. Trimming at V came to 5 bases and at J to 3 bases, leaving 11 bases not matched to a gene. The CDR3 runs to 16 residues. The CDR3 here is CASSPPGTGRDTEAFF. CDR3 DNA sequence: TGCGCCAGCAGTCCTCCGGGGACAGGGAGGGACACTGAAGCTTTCTTT.

This clonotype was seen more than once but under ten times. V gene TRBV7-9 combines with J gene TRBJ2-1; D remains ambiguous. Germline CDR1 reads SEHNR; CDR2 reads FQNEAQ (reference sequence). V lost 10 bases, J lost 1 base, and 5 bases lay in between. The CDR3 length is 11 residues. DNA of the CDR3: TGTGCCACGGAGTCCTACAATGAGCAGTTCTTC. Protein product: CATESYNEQFF.

The sample holds a few counts of this clonotype. The chain couples TRBV11-2 to TRBJ2-3; 13 bases are shared with TRBD2. Trimming cost V 5 bases and J 10 bases; bases outside gene matches: 15. There are 17 residues in the CDR3. Germline values: CDR1 SGHAT, CDR2 FQNNGV. The CDR3 here is CASSTGTSGKVGAAQYF. In nucleotides, the CDR3 is TGTGCCAGCAGCACAGGGACTAGCGGGAAGGTGGGGGCGGCGCAGTATTTT.

This clonotype has more than one count but fewer than ten. This chain connects TRBV24-1 to TRBJ2-3; 12 nucleotides align to TRBD1. The V gene end was trimmed by 5 bases and the J gene end by 0 bases; junction bases not matched to a gene: 2. The germline V gene encodes CDR1 KGHDR and CDR2 SFDVKD. This CDR3 region has 16 residues. The CDR3 is CATSGDRGRSTDTQYF. The CDR3 DNA sequence: TGTGCCACCAGTGGGGACAGGGGGCGAAGCACAGATACGCAGTATTTT.

This clonotype was seen at least ten times. The rearrangement uses TRBV18 and TRBJ2-7, with D maybe TRBD1 (6 bases). The germline gives CDR1 KGHSH, CDR2 LQKENI. The V end was cut by 5 bases, the J end by 2 bases, with 16 bases between. This CDR3 spans 15 amino acids. The CDR3 reads CASSSSTGYPYEQYF. The CDR3 DNA follows: TGTGCCAGCTCATCTTCGACAGGATACCCCTACGAGCAGTACTTC.

This chain links TRBV6-2 or TRBV6-3 with TRBJ2-1, with D uncertain. The CDR3 is 12 residues long. The V and J ends lost 4 bases and 8 bases respectively, with 9 bases between them. Per the germline V gene, CDR1 is MNHEY and CDR2 is SVGEGT. CDR3 coding DNA: TGTGCCAGCAGTTCCTTAGCCCATGAGCAGTTCTTC. This codes for CASSSLAHEQFF.

At least ten counts were recorded for this clonotype. The rearrangement joins TRBV9 to TRBJ1-4, with 9 positions matching TRBD1. Per germline, CDR1 SGDLS and CDR2 YYNGEE. J was trimmed by 6 bases and V by 0 bases; bases with no gene match: 3. The CDR3 has 15 amino acids. The CDR3 region is CASSVAGTGHEKLFF. The CDR3 DNA sequence: TGTGCCAGCAGCGTAGCCGGGACAGGGCATGAAAAACTGTTTTTT. Combining the CDR3 with reference TRBV9 and TRBJ1-4 gives the whole variable domain DSGVTQTPKHLITATGQRVTLRCSPRSGDLSVYWYQQSLDQGLQFLIQYYNGEERAKGNILERFSAQQFPDLHSELNLSSLELGDSALYFCASSVAGTGHEKLFFGSGTQLSVL.

This clonotype was seen many times. V usage is TRBV6-2 or TRBV6-3 and J usage is TRBJ2-2; D is possibly TRBD2 (6 bases). CDR1 and CDR2 (germline): MNHEY, SVGEGT. CDR3 length equals 15 residues. Trimming pared 7 bases from V and 1 base from J, leaving 13 bases between. The CDR3 region has the DNA TGTGCCAGCATCCGGAGGGCAGAGAACACCGGGGAGCTGTTTTTT. Its translation: CASIRRAENTGELFF.

As regards this clonotype: The junction departs from the called germline gene at one end, perhaps through a read error. This chain links TRBV7-9 with TRBJ2-3; D is uncertain. Germline V lookup: CDR1 SEHNR, CDR2 FQNEAQ (reference sequence). This CDR3 is 13 amino acids long. This CDR3 reads CGSSPTSTDTQYF. The DNA for the CDR3 is TGTGGCAGCAGCCCCACTAGCACAGATACGCAGTATTTT.

This clonotype was found a few times. The rearrangement links TRBV27 to TRBJ2-1; a possible D gene is TRBD2 (6 bases). The CDR3 spans 14 residues. V was trimmed by 5 bases and J by 0 bases, leaving 8 bases between them. CDR1 is MNHEY, CDR2 SMNVEV, per germline (reference sequence). CDR3: CASSDGGSYNEQFF. Here the CDR3 DNA reads TGTGCCAGCAGTGACGGGGGCTCCTACAATGAGCAGTTCTTC.

CDR3 sequence: CASSYSSLGGTAYNEQFF. CDR3 coding DNA: TGTGCCAGCAGTTACTCGTCGTTGGGCGGGACTGCCTACAATGAGCAGTTCTTC. The chain links TRBV6-5 to TRBJ2-1, with D perhaps matching TRBD2 (6 bases). The V gene lost 0 bases and the J gene lost 2 bases, with 17 bases spanning the gap. This CDR3 contains 18 residues. Germline V CDR1 and CDR2: MNHEY, SVGAGI.

Ten or more counts support this clonotype. The V gene is TRBV6-5, the J gene TRBJ2-3; D tentatively fits TRBD1 or TRBD2 (5 bases each). The germline V gene has CDR1 MNHEY and CDR2 SVGAGI. CDR3 size: 15 residues. With 2 bases removed from V and 3 bases from J, the gap between germline ends came to 12 bases. CDR3 sequence reads: CASSYRGRETDTQYF. CDR3 DNA sequence: TGTGCCAGCAGTTACCGAGGCAGGGAGACAGATACGCAGTATTTT.

This clonotype occurred many times. V is TRBV29-1 and J is TRBJ2-2; D remains unclear. This CDR3 is 11 amino acids long. Trimming took 7 bases from V and 3 from J, leaving 6 bases between them. Germline CDR1 and CDR2: SQVTM and ANQGSEA. The CDR3: CSAQYTGELFF. The DNA of the CDR3 is TGCAGCGCCCAGTACACCGGGGAGCTGTTTTTT.

This clonotype was counted a few times. V and J are TRBV11-2 and TRBJ2-7; unclear D gene. The CDR3 runs to 15 residues. The ends were cut back, 5 bases at V and 0 bases at J, with 14 bases in the middle. CDR1 and CDR2 from the germline V gene are SGHAT and FQNNGV. CDR3 sequence reads: CASSEGQTLSYEQYF. The CDR3, as DNA: TGTGCCAGCAGCGAAGGCCAAACCCTCTCCTACGAGCAGTACTTC.

This clonotype occurred many times. The chain links TRBV29-1 to TRBJ2-7; D not resolved. There are 13 residues in the CDR3. V was trimmed by 7 bases and J by 0 bases, leaving 13 bases between them. The germline V gene encodes CDR1 SQVTM and CDR2 ANQGSEA. The CDR3 bases are TGCAGCGCCGGAGTAGGCCTCTCCTACGAGCAGTACTTC. It encodes CSAGVGLSYEQYF.

This clonotype has a count of ten or more. CDR3 DNA sequence: TGTGCCAGCAGCCAGGAACCGAGCGGGAGGGAAGTCAATGAGCAGTTCTTC. Translated, it gives CASSQEPSGREVNEQFF. The chain combines TRBV11-2 with TRBJ2-1; 10 bases match TRBD2. Looked up from germline, CDR1 is SGHAT and CDR2 is FQNNGV. J was trimmed by 6 bases and V by 5 bases; bases with no gene match: 13. This CDR3 is 17 amino acids long.

This clonotype appeared many times. The CDR3 region is CSALGRYEQYF. In nucleotides, the CDR3 is TGCAGTGCTCTCGGACGCTACGAGCAGTACTTC. The V call is TRBV20-1, the J call TRBJ2-7, with D hard to call. Per germline, CDR1 DFQATT and CDR2 SNEGSKA (reference sequence). Trimming cost V 5 bases and J 3 bases, with 8 bases left between them. The CDR3 totals 11 residues.